This T cell receptor (beta chain) was captured in a study of cytomegalovirus exposure and HLA in healthy donors. Study-level points and caveats: The study labeled 164 TCR beta chains cytomegalovirus-associated. For most TCR beta V segments, an earlier analysis put the productive rate at about 87% or about 30% of the time.

This clone was recorded a few times. As yet, its antigen is unknown. PCR involved 60 Vbeta and 13 Jbeta primers. Assay: immunoSEQ multiplex PCR; the TCRdb copy retains only in-frame clones and omits some. The sample records 200,000 to 300,000 clones, roughly 73% being singletons. The sequenced sample was PBMCs. This clonotype was obtained from a boy aged 5-17 years in good health and CMV-seronegative.

The CDR3 DNA reads as TGCGCCAGCAGCCAAAGGAGATATGGACAGGTGGGCACAGATACGCAGTATTTT. Amino acids: CASSQRRYGQVGTDTQYF. The chain joins TRBV4-1 to TRBJ2-3, with 7 bases lining up with TRBD1. The CDR3 is 18 amino acids. V was clipped by 2 bases and J by 1 base; unmatched bases: 12. Germline V gene sequence: CDR1 MGHRA, CDR2 YSYEKL.